The 21 T cell receptor beta chains listed next were all sequenced from one sample in a study of T-cell memory formation after mild COVID-19. Via MiXCR, TCRdb re-called the 5' RACE reads, giving one row per CDR3 protein. Of 75,000 to 95,000 distinct CDR3 sequences listed, around an eighth are singletons. The sequenced sample consisted of PBMCs or a T cell subset sorted from them (not recorded which). These receptors originate from an adult woman who had mild COVID-19 (a few samples of this study predate the infection). Cell type and time point are not known.

This sequence joins TRBV20-1 and TRBJ2-1; 12 positions match TRBD2. Germline trimming cut 6 bases from V and 2 bases from J; bases unmatched to any gene: 2. Looked up from germline, CDR1 is DFQATT and CDR2 is SNEGSKA (reference sequence). The CDR3 is 14 amino acids. The CDR3 sequence: CSARTSGAYNEQFF. CDR3 DNA sequence: TGCAGTGCCAGGACTAGCGGGGCCTACAATGAGCAGTTCTTC.

This clonotype was seen a handful of times. Here the CDR3 reads CASSPGRGSGDEQFF. CDR3 DNA: TGCGCCAGCAGCCCAGGGCGCGGGAGTGGAGATGAGCAGTTCTTC. The chain is built from TRBV5-1 and TRBJ2-1; TRBD2 aligns across 7 bases. There are 15 residues in the CDR3. The trim removed 4 bases at V and 8 bases at J, leaving 12 bases unmatched. The germline V gene has CDR1 SGHRS and CDR2 YFSETQ.

This clonotype was observed once. The DNA for the CDR3 is TGCGCCAGCCGGCGGGGGGCAGGGAACACTGAAGCTTTCTTT. Its protein product is CASRRGAGNTEAFF. The chain employs TRBV5-1 and TRBJ1-1; TRBD1 is a possible D gene (6 bases). Between the trimmed V and J ends, which lost 7 bases and 1 base, there was a span of 14 bases. Germline V gene sequence: CDR1 SGHRS, CDR2 YFSETQ. This CDR3 has 14 residues.

Ten or more counts support this clonotype. The V and J genes are TRBV4-3 and TRBJ2-5, with 7 bases that match TRBD1. Germline V lookup: CDR1 LGHNA, CDR2 YSLEER. The CDR3 is 14 residues long. The junction had 0 bases not matched to a gene; V was cut back by 0 bases and J by 2 bases. CDR3 protein: CASSQEQGQETQYF. In nucleotides, the CDR3 is TGCGCCAGCAGCCAAGAACAGGGGCAAGAGACCCAGTACTTC.

This clonotype was observed a few times. J is TRBJ2-1 and V is TRBV12-3 or TRBV12-4, with TRBD2 identical over 7 bases. The CDR3 is 14 amino acids. Trimming removed 3 bases from V and 8 bases from J; junction bases left unmatched: 7. This chain's CDR3 is CASSFRGERHEQFF. The CDR3 DNA is TGTGCCAGCAGTTTCCGGGGGGAGCGGCATGAGCAGTTCTTC.

The V gene is TRBV5-6, the J gene TRBJ1-1; D call uncertain. Germline CDR1 SGHDT, CDR2 YYEEEE. This CDR3 region has 14 residues. V was trimmed by 0 bases and J by 5 bases, leaving 11 bases between them. The CDR3 is CASSLDTLRTEAFF. The CDR3 nucleotides read TGTGCCAGCAGCTTGGACACCCTTAGAACTGAAGCTTTCTTT. The whole variable domain, filled in from reference TRBV5-6 and TRBJ1-1, reads DAGVTQSPTHLIKTRGQQVTLRCSPKSGHDTVSWYQQALGQGPQFIFQYYEEEERQRGNFPDRFSGHQFPNYSSELNVNALLLGDSALYLCASSLDTLRTEAFFGQGTRLTVV.

This clonotype was recorded at least ten times. This rearrangement joins TRBV12-3 or TRBV12-4 to TRBJ2-7, with D uncertain. V dropped 5 bases and J dropped 5 bases, with 13 bases sitting between them. CDR3 length: 13 amino acids. The CDR3 is CASSGLGFNEQYF. The CDR3 bases are TGTGCCAGCAGTGGGCTAGGTTTCAACGAGCAGTACTTC.

This clonotype turned up a few times. This sequence joins TRBV11-2 and TRBJ2-7; D is undetermined. From germline, CDR1 is SGHAT and CDR2 FQNNGV. Deletions cut 6 bases from V and 7 bases from J, with 7 bases between. The CDR3 is made up of 10 amino acids. The CDR3: CASRHGEQYF. The DNA of the CDR3 is TGTGCCAGCAGACATGGGGAGCAGTACTTC.

The CDR3 spells CASSQEGAGAHTDTQYF. The DNA for the CDR3 is TGTGCCAGCAGCCAAGAGGGGGCGGGGGCCCACACAGATACGCAGTATTTT. V and J are TRBV4-2 and TRBJ2-3; perhaps TRBD2 as D (7 bases). The CDR3 has 17 amino acids. V lost 0 bases and J 2 bases, leaving 15 bases between the germline ends. The germline gives CDR1 LGHNA, CDR2 YNFKEQ.

This clonotype occurred a few times. The chain links TRBV5-1 to TRBJ1-1; D remains unclear. The V gene's germline CDR1 is SGHRS and CDR2 YFSETQ. Trimming left V 7 bases short and J 4 bases short, with 8 bases between. This CDR3 is 11 amino acids long. DNA for the CDR3: TGCGCCAGCGGATACAGCACTGAAGCTTTCTTT. It specifies CASGYSTEAFF.

This clonotype came up a few times. The rearrangement links TRBV20-1 to TRBJ2-1; the D is unclear. The CDR3 sequence is 14 residues long. The germline V and J ends were trimmed by 0 bases and 9 bases, with 15 bases remaining between them. Germline CDR1 reads DFQATT; CDR2 reads SNEGSKA (reference sequence). The CDR3 loop is CSARDPVWSGEQFF. The CDR3 bases are TGCAGTGCTAGAGATCCGGTCTGGTCCGGTGAGCAGTTCTTC.

This clonotype was counted a few times. V and J are TRBV24-1 and TRBJ2-1; 7 bases agree with TRBD2. Trimming removed 1 base from V and 1 base from J; junction bases left unmatched: 3. The germline V gene has CDR1 KGHDR and CDR2 SFDVKD. The CDR3 contains 16 residues. The CDR3: CATSDLGGSSYNEQFF. The CDR3 DNA reads as TGTGCCACCAGTGATTTAGGCGGGAGTTCCTACAATGAGCAGTTCTTC.

The rearrangement links TRBV7-9 to TRBJ2-3; a possible D gene is TRBD2 (6 bases). Germline V CDR1 and CDR2: SEHNR, FQNEAQ (reference sequence). The CDR3 consists of 14 residues. The V and J ends lost 0 bases and 6 bases respectively, with 10 bases between them. CDR3: CASSLAGEEDTQYF. DNA for the CDR3: TGTGCCAGCAGCTTAGCAGGGGAGGAGGATACGCAGTATTTT.

The gene calls are TRBV2 and TRBJ1-3; perhaps TRBD1 as D (6 bases). The germline gives CDR1 SNHLY, CDR2 FYNNEI. V lost 4 bases and J lost 8, with 12 bases in between. The CDR3 runs 13 residues. The DNA for the CDR3 is TGTGCCAGCAGTGGGGGACCAGGGGACACCATATATTTT. Amino acid sequence: CASSGGPGDTIYF.

V is TRBV20-1 and J is TRBJ2-3; D possibly corresponds to TRBD1 (6 bases). The germline V gene has CDR1 DFQATT and CDR2 SNEGSKA (reference sequence). CDR3 size: 15 residues. Trimming pared 3 bases from V and 4 bases from J, leaving 17 bases between. The CDR3 protein is CSASTPGTNPDTQYF. The CDR3 coding sequence is TGCAGTGCTAGTACACCCGGGACAAATCCAGATACGCAGTATTTT.

The sample holds a few counts of this clonotype. The V call is TRBV27, the J call TRBJ1-1, with D tentatively TRBD1 (6 bases). V was cut by 3 bases and J by 14 bases, with 13 bases left in between. The germline CDR1 and CDR2 sequences are MNHEY and SMNVEV (reference sequence). The CDR3 loop spans 11 amino acids. CDR3 DNA: TGTGCCAGCAGTTTTGGGGGGGCCTCCTTCTTT. Protein product: CASSFGGASFF.

The rearrangement joins TRBV24-1 to TRBJ2-7; either TRBD1 or TRBD2 may supply D (5 bases each). The germline V gene has CDR1 KGHDR and CDR2 SFDVKD. V was cut by 4 bases and J by 3 bases, with 15 bases left in between. The CDR3 has 15 amino acids. This CDR3 reads CATSDPNRDGYEQYF. DNA of the CDR3: TGTGCCACCAGTGACCCTAATAGGGACGGCTACGAGCAGTACTTC.

As DNA, the CDR3 is TGTGCCACCAGCCATAAAAGCTCCTATAATTCACCCCTCCACTTT. It encodes CATSHKSSYNSPLHF. The chain is built from TRBV15 and TRBJ1-6; unclear D gene. The V end lost 5 bases, the J end lost 0 bases, and 8 bases lay between the germline ends. CDR3 length: 15 residues. The germline V gene has CDR1 LNHNV and CDR2 YYDKDF (reference sequence). Drawing the rest from reference TRBV15 and TRBJ1-6, the complete variable domain is DAMVIQNPRYQVTQFGKPVTLSCSQTLNHNVMYWYQQKSSQAPKLLFHYYDKDFNNEADTPDNFQSRRPNTSFCFLDIRSPGLGDTAMYLCATSHKSSYNSPLHFGNGTRLTVT.

This clonotype was counted between two and nine times. The V and J genes are TRBV6-4 and TRBJ2-7, with TRBD2 as a possible D gene (6 bases). CDR3 length: 12 residues. In germline, CDR1 is MRHNA, CDR2 SNTAGT. The V end was cut by 2 bases, the J end by 6 bases, with 8 bases between. DNA for the CDR3: TGTGCCAGCAGTGACGGGACTGGCGAGCAGTACTTC. Translation: CASSDGTGEQYF.

This clonotype was seen a few times. This chain joins TRBV5-5 and TRBJ2-5; 7 bases agree with TRBD2. Per the germline V gene, CDR1 is SGHKS and CDR2 is YYEKEE (reference sequence). The CDR3 has 16 amino acids. Trimming removed 1 base from V and 3 bases from J; junction bases left unmatched: 9. The CDR3 coding sequence is TGTGCCAGCAGCTTGTACAGTATGGGAGGGGAAGAGACCCAGTACTTC. Amino acids: CASSLYSMGGEETQYF. Complete variable domain (other parts from reference TRBV5-5 and TRBJ2-5): DAGVTQSPTHLIKTRGQQVTLRCSPISGHKSVSWYQQVLGQGPQFIFQYYEKEERGRGNFPDRFSARQFPNYSSELNVNALLLGDSALYLCASSLYSMGGEETQYFGPGTRLLVL.

This clonotype was counted a few times. The chain links TRBV6-5 to TRBJ2-1; D remains ambiguous. The V end lost 0 bases, the J end lost 6 bases, and 0 bases lay between the germline ends. The CDR3 contains 11 residues. The germline gives CDR1 MNHEY, CDR2 SVGAGI. The CDR3 DNA sequence: TGTGCCAGCAGTTACTCCAATGAGCAGTTCTTC. This codes for CASSYSNEQFF.